This T cell receptor (beta chain) was captured in a study of blood T cell repertoires in COVID-19. Whole-study context: Samples of COVID-19 (acute and convalescent) were obtained from the United States, Italy and Spain. The analysed material was cDNA or gDNA that came from T cells, B-cell-depleted T cells, or PBMCs.

Authors' analysis steps: The authors estimated nucleated cell counts from reference gene primer amplification. TCRdb's table, derived via immunoSEQ multiplex PCR, lists solely in-frame clones and lacks some. V, J and clone size reflect that table, while D and trimming were determined from the DNA. The top ten hold over 0.85% of the sample, which has 150,000 to 200,000 clones, roughly nine tenths seen once. The V end was cut by 2 bases, the J end by 4 bases, with 12 bases between. The CDR3 sequence is 15 residues long. CDR1 is SGHAT, CDR2 FQNNGV, per germline. The source of this sequence is a man aged 18 to 29 with acute or convalescent COVID-19. The rearrangement joins TRBV11-2 to TRBJ1-3; the D gene is possibly TRBD1 (6 bases). Sequenced input: peripheral blood. Here the CDR3 DNA reads TGTGCCAGCAGCTTACGGGGGGCCCTCGGAAACACCATATATTTT. It codes for CASSLRGALGNTIYF.